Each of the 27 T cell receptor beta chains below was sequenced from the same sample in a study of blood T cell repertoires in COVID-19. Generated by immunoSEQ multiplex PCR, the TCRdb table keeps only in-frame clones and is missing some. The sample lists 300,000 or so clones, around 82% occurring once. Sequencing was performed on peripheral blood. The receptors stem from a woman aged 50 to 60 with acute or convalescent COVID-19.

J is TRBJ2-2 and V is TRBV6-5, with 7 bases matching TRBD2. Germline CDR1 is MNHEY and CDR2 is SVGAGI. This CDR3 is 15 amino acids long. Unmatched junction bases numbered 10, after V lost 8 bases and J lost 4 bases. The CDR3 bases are TGTGCCAGCGGGGGAGGGGCAGGGTTCACCGGGGAGCTGTTTTTT. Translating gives CASGGGAGFTGELFF.

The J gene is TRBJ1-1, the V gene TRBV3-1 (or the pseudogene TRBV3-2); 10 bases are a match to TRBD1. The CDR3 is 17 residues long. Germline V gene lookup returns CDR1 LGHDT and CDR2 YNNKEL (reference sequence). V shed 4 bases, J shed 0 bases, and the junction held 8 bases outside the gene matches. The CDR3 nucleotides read TGTGCCAGCAGCCTCTGGACAGGGGGACCCTTGAACACTGAAGCTTTCTTT. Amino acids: CASSLWTGGPLNTEAFF.

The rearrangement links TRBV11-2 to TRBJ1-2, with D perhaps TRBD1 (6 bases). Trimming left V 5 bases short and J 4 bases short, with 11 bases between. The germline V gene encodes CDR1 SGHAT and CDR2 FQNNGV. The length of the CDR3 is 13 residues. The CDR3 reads CASSVTGSYGYTF. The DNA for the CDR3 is TGTGCCAGCAGCGTAACAGGGAGCTATGGCTACACCTTC.

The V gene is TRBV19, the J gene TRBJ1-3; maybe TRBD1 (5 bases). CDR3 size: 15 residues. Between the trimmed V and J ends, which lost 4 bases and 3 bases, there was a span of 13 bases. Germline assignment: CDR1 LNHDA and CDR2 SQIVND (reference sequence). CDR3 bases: TGTGCCAGTAGTAAAGGGGCTCAGAATGGAAACACCATATATTTT. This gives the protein CASSKGAQNGNTIYF. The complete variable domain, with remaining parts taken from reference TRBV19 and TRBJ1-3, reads DGGITQSPKYLFRKEGQNVTLSCEQNLNHDAMYWYRQDPGQGLRLIYYSQIVNDFQKGDIAEGYSVSREKKESFPLTVTSAQKNPTAFYLCASSKGAQNGNTIYFGEGSWLTVV.

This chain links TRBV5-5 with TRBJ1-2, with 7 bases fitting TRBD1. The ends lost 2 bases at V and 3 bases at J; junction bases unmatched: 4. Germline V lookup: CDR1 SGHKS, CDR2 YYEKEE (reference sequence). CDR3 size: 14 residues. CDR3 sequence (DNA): TGTGCCAGCAGCTTTGCAGGGGGTGACTATGGCTACACCTTC. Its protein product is CASSFAGGDYGYTF.

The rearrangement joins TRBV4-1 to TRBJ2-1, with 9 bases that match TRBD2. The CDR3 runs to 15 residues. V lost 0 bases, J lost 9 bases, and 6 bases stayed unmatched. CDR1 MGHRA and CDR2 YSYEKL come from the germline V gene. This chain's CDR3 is CASSQDRNSGSEQFF. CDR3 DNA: TGCGCCAGCAGCCAAGATCGAAATAGCGGGAGTGAGCAGTTCTTC.

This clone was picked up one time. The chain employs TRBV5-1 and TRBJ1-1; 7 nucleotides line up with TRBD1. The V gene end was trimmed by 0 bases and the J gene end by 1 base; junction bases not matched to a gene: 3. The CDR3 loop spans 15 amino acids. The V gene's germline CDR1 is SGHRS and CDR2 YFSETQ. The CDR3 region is CASSLADRANTEAFF. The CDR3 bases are TGCGCCAGCAGCTTGGCCGACAGGGCGAACACTGAAGCTTTCTTT.

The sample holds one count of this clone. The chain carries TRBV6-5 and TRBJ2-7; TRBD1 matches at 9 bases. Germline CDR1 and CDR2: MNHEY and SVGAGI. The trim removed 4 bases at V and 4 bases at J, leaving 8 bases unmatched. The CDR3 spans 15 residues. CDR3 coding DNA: TGTGCCAGCAGTTCTCCGGGACAGGGAAATTACGAGCAGTACGTC. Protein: CASSSPGQGNYEQYV.

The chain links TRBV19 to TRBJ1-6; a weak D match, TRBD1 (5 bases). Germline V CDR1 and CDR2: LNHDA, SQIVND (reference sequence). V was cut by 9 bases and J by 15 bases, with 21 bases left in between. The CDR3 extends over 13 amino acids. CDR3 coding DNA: TGTGCCAGCAGTCGGGACGCCGGGGAGGGCCTCCACTTT. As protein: CASSRDAGEGLHF.

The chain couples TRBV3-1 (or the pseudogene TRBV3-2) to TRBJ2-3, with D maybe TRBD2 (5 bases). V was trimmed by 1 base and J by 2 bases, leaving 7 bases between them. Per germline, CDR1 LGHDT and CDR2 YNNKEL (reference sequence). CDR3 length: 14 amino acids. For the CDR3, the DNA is TGTGCCAGCAGCCAAGCGGGGAACACAGATACGCAGTATTTT. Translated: CASSQAGNTDTQYF.

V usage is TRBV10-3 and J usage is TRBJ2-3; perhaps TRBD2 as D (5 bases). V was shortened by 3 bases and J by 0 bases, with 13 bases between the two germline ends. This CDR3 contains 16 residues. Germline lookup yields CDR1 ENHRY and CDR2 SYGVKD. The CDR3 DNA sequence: TGTGCCATCAGTGAACCCCGAAGCGGCAGCACAGATACGCAGTATTTT. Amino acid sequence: CAISEPRSGSTDTQYF.

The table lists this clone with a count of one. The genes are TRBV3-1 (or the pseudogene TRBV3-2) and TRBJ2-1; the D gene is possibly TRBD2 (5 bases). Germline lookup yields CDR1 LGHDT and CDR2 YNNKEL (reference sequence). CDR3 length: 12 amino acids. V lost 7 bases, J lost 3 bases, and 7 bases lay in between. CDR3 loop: CASTRDYNEQFF. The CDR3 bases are TGTGCCAGCACCCGGGACTACAATGAGCAGTTCTTC.

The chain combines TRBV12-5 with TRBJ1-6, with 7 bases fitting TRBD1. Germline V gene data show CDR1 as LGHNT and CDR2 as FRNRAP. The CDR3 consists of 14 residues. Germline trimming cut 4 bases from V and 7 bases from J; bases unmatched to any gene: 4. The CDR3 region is CASGSGGQNSPLHF. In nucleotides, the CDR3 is TGTGCTAGTGGTTCAGGGGGTCAAAATTCACCCCTCCACTTT.

The CDR3 region is CASSPGQGQPQHF. CDR3 nucleotides: TGCGCCAGCAGCCCCGGTCAGGGTCAGCCCCAGCATTTT. The chain couples TRBV5-1 to TRBJ1-5; tentatively, D is TRBD1 (5 bases). The CDR3 has 13 amino acids. The germline V gene encodes CDR1 SGHRS and CDR2 YFSETQ. Trimming stripped 4 bases from V and 6 bases from J, with 11 bases between.

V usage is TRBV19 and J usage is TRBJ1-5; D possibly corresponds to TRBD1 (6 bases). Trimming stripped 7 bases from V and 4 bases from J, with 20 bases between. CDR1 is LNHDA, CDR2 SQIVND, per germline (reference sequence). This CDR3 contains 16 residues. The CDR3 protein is CASNEGVASINQPQHF. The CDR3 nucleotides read TGTGCCAGTAATGAGGGGGTCGCTTCTATAAATCAGCCCCAGCATTTT.

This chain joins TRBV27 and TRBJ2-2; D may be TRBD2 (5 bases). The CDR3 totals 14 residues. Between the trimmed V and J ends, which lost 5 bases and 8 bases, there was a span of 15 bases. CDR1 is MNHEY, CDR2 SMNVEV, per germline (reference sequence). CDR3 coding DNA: TGTGCCAGCAGTCCCTTCACTAGGGCTGGGGAGCTGTTTTTT. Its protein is CASSPFTRAGELFF.

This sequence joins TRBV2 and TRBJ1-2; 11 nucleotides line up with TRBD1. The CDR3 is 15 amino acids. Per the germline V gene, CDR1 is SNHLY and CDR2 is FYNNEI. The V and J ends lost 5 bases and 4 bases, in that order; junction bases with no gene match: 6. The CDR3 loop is CASSRTGGASYGYTF. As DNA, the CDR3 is TGTGCCAGCAGTCGGACAGGGGGCGCGTCCTATGGCTACACCTTC.

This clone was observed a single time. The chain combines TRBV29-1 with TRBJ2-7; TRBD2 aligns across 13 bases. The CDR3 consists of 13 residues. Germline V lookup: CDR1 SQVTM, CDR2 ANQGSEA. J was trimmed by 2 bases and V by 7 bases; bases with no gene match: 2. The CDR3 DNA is TGCAGCGCAGGACTAGCGGGAGCCTACGAGCAGTACTTC. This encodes CSAGLAGAYEQYF.

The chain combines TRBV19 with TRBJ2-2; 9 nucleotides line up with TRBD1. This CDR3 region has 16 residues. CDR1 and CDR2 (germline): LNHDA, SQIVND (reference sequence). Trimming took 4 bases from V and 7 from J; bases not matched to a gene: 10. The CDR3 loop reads CASSTDPGQGYGELFF. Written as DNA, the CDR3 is TGTGCCAGTAGTACCGATCCGGGACAGGGTTACGGGGAGCTGTTTTTT.

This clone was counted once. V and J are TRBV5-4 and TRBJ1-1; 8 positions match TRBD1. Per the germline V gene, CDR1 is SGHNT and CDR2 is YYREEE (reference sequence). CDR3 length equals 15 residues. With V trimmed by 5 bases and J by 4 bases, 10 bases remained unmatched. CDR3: CASSMDRVGGTEAFF. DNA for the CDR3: TGTGCCAGCAGTATGGACAGGGTGGGGGGCACTGAAGCTTTCTTT.

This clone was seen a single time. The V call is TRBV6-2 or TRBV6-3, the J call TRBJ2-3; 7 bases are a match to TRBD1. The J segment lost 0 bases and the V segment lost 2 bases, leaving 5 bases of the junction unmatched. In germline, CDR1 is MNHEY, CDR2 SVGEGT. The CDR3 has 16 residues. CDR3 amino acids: CASSYGSTGSTDTQYF. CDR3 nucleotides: TGTGCCAGCAGTTACGGATCGACAGGGAGCACAGATACGCAGTATTTT.

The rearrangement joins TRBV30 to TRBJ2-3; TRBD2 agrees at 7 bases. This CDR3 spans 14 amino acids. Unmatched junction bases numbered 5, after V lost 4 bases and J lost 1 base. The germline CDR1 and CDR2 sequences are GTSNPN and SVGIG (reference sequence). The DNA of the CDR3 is TGTGCCTGGACCAAAGGGAGGGGCACAGATACGCAGTATTTT. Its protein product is CAWTKGRGTDTQYF.

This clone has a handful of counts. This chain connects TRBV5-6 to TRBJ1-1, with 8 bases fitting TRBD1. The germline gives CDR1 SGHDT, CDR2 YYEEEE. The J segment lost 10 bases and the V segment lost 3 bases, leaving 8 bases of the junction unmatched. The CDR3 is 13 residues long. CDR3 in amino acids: CASSSWDRLRAFF. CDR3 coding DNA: TGTGCCAGCAGCTCCTGGGACAGGTTGCGAGCTTTCTTT. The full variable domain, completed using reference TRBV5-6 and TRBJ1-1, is DAGVTQSPTHLIKTRGQQVTLRCSPKSGHDTVSWYQQALGQGPQFIFQYYEEEERQRGNFPDRFSGHQFPNYSSELNVNALLLGDSALYLCASSSWDRLRAFFGQGTRLTVV.

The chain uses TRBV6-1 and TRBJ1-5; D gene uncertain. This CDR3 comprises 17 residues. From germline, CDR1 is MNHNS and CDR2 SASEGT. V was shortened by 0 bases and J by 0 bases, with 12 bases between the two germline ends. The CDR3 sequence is CASSEALWAYSNQPQHF. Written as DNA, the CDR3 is TGTGCCAGCAGTGAAGCCCTATGGGCTTATAGCAATCAGCCCCAGCATTTT.

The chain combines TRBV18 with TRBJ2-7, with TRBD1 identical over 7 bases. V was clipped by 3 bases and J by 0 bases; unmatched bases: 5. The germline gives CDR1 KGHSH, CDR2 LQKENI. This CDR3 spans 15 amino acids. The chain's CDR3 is CASSPDRANSYEQYF. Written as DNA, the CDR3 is TGTGCCAGCTCACCCGACAGGGCTAACTCCTACGAGCAGTACTTC.

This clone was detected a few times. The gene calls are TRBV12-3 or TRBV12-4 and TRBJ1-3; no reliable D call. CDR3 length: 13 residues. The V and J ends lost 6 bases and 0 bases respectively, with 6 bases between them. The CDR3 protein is CASSPGSGNTIYF. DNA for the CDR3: TGTGCCAGCAGCCCGGGCTCTGGAAACACCATATATTTT.

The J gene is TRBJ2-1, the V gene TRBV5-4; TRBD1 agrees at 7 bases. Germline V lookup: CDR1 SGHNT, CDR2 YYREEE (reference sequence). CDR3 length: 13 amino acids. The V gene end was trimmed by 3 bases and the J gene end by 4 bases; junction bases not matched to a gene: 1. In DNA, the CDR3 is TGTGCCAGCAGCTCGGGACAGTACAATGAGCAGTTCTTC. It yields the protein CASSSGQYNEQFF. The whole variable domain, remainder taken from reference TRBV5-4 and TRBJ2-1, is ETGVTQSPTHLIKTRGQQVTLRCSSQSGHNTVSWYQQALGQGPQFIFQYYREEENGRGNFPPRFSGLQFPNYSSELNVNALELDDSALYLCASSSGQYNEQFFGPGTRLTVL.